This T cell receptor beta chain was recovered during a study of shared clonotypes between healthy human individuals. Study-wide background: Three CD4 naive, three CD4 memory, two CD8 naive and one CD8 memory plate were used per donor.

Original processing notes: Junction-only immunoSEQ data arrived without quality scores, meaning filtering differed. Clones were sequenced by immunoSEQ multiplex PCR, and TCRdb holds only the in-frame ones, with some missing. Clonal size and the V and J genes are those of that table, whereas D and trimming came from the DNA. This table has some 1 million clones, more than 65% appearing once. The study separated CD4+ cells into CD45RA+ naive and CD45RA-negative memory subsets. The CDR3 has 14 residues. The junction had 7 bases not matched to a gene; V was cut back by 5 bases and J by 3 bases. Germline V gene lookup returns CDR1 LNHDA and CDR2 SQIVND (reference sequence).

The TCR was taken from a man aged 18 to 35 in good health. Sequenced material: memory CD4+ T cells sorted from blood. Regarding subset: CD45RA-negative fraction. This chain uses TRBV19 with TRBJ2-7, with 7 nucleotides matching TRBD1. The CDR3 DNA sequence: TGTGCCAGTAGTCCACGACAGGGACGCTACGAGCAGTACTTC. It specifies CASSPRQGRYEQYF.